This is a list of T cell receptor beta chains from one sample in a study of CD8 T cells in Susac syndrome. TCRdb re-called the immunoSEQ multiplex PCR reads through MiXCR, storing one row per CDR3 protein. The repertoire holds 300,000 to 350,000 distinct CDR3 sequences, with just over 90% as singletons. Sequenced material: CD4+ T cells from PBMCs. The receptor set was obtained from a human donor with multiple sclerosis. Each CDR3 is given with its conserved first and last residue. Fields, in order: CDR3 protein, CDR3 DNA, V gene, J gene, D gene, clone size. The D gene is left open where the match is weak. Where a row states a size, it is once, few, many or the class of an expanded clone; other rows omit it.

CASRAGIGVETQYF	TGTGCCAGCAGAGCGGGGATTGGGGTAGAGACCCAGTACTTC	TRBV12-3/TRBV12-4	TRBJ2-5	TRBD2	.
CASSVGSSGVETQYF	TGTGCCAGCAGCGTAGGTTCCAGCGGAGTTGAGACCCAGTACTTC	TRBV9	TRBJ2-5	.	.
CASSLGVAYSAGELFF	TGTGCCAGCAGCTTAGGGGTAGCGTACTCGGCCGGGGAGCTGTTTTTT	TRBV7-2	TRBJ2-2	.	.
CASSLLLLNTEAFF	TGTGCCAGCAGTTTACTTCTATTGAACACTGAAGCTTTCTTT	TRBV12-3/TRBV12-4	TRBJ1-1	.	.
CASSPARGGTEAFF	TGTGCCAGCAGCCCGGCCCGAGGTGGCACTGAAGCTTTCTTT	TRBV12-3/TRBV12-4	TRBJ1-1	.	.
CAWMARSNEKLFF	TGTGCCTGGATGGCCAGATCTAATGAAAAACTGTTTTTT	TRBV30	TRBJ1-4	.	.
CATLGPPKNIQYF	TGTGCCACCCTGGGACCGCCCAAAAACATTCAGTACTTC	TRBV6-6	TRBJ2-4	.	.
CSARGLAGPNEQFF	TGCAGTGCTAGGGGTCTAGCGGGGCCCAATGAGCAGTTCTTC	TRBV20-1	TRBJ2-1	TRBD2	.
CSVEPSGGTSYNEQFF	TGCAGTGTGGAGCCTAGCGGGGGGACCTCCTACAATGAGCAGTTCTTC	TRBV20-1	TRBJ2-1	TRBD2	.
CASSAGTSADTQYF	TGTGCCAGCAGCGCCGGGACGTCTGCAGATACGCAGTATTTT	TRBV9	TRBJ2-3	.	once
CASSLQGARGYTF	TGTGCCAGCAGTTTACAGGGGGCGCGGGGCTACACCTTC	TRBV12-3/TRBV12-4	TRBJ1-2	TRBD1	.
CASSTFLVTVEQYF	TGTGCCAGCAGTACCTTTTTAGTAACAGTCGAGCAGTACTTC	TRBV12-3/TRBV12-4	TRBJ2-7	.	.
CASRLSGREQFF	TGTGCCAGCAGACTTAGCGGGAGGGAGCAGTTCTTC	TRBV7-8	TRBJ2-1	TRBD2	.
CASSLRGLVGEGNEQFF	TGTGCCAGCAGTTTACGGGGGCTAGTCGGTGAGGGCAATGAGCAGTTCTTC	TRBV12-3/TRBV12-4	TRBJ2-1	.	.
CSARWGHTQYF	TGCAGTGCTAGGTGGGGTCATACGCAGTATTTT	TRBV20-1	TRBJ2-3	.	.
CASSLDRITQYF	TGTGCCAGCAGCTTAGACAGAATAACCCAGTACTTC	TRBV7-2	TRBJ2-5	.	.
CASSELYEQYF	TGTGCCAGCAGTGAGCTATACGAGCAGTACTTC	TRBV2	TRBJ2-7	.	.
CATYSSGRGEKNGYTF	TGTGCCACCTACTCCTCGGGTCGGGGGGAAAAGAATGGCTACACCTTC	TRBV10-3	TRBJ1-2	.	.
CASSLERGGSTDTQYF	TGTGCCAGCAGCTTAGAGCGGGGGGGGAGCACAGATACGCAGTATTTT	TRBV5-6	TRBJ2-3	TRBD2	few
CASRPDLFSPLHF	TGTGCCAGCAGGCCGGACCTTTTCTCACCCCTCCACTTT	TRBV28	TRBJ1-6	.	.
CASSRDFNNEQFF	TGTGCCAGCAGTCGGGACTTCAACAATGAGCAGTTCTTC	TRBV12-3/TRBV12-4	TRBJ2-1	.	.
CASGPGSSGNTIYF	TGCGCCAGCGGACCAGGATCCTCTGGAAACACCATATATTTT	TRBV4-3	TRBJ1-3	.	few
CTSSQEGHSYEQYF	TGCACCAGCAGCCAAGAGGGACACTCCTACGAGCAGTACTTC	TRBV1	TRBJ2-7	.	.
CASRPLAAPGELFF	TGTGCCAGCAGACCCCTCGCGGCTCCCGGGGAGCTGTTTTTT	TRBV12-3/TRBV12-4	TRBJ2-2	.	.
CASSPLGAVTQYF	TGTGCCAGCAGTCCCCTGGGTGCGGTTACGCAGTATTTT	TRBV12-3/TRBV12-4	TRBJ2-3	.	.
CASSQGRGSNQPQHF	TGTGCCAGCAGCCAAGGCCGGGGTAGCAATCAGCCCCAGCATTTT	TRBV3-1	TRBJ1-5	.	few
CASSETEGGYTF	TGTGCCAGCAGTGAAACGGAGGGTGGCTACACCTTC	TRBV2	TRBJ1-2	.	once
CASSPSGAKNIQYF	TGTGCCAGCTCACCATCCGGGGCCAAAAACATTCAGTACTTC	TRBV18	TRBJ2-4	.	.
CASVGTGYGYTF	TGCGCCAGCGTGGGGACAGGCTATGGCTACACCTTC	TRBV10-2	TRBJ1-2	TRBD1	.